The subject of this entry is one T cell receptor beta chain. This sample stems from a study of cytomegalovirus exposure and HLA in healthy donors. V was pared by 1 base and J by 5 bases, with 10 bases of the junction left unmatched. The CDR3 is 17 residues long. Germline V lookup: CDR1 SEHNR, CDR2 FQNEAQ (reference sequence). It was with 60 Vbeta and 13 Jbeta primers that the PCR ran. The assay was immunoSEQ multiplex PCR, and TCRdb's table has in-frame clones only and misses some. This sample's table has tens of thousands of clones. This sequence joins TRBV7-9 and TRBJ2-3, with 9 positions matching TRBD2. The sequenced material came from PBMCs. The sequence came from a man between 40 and 49 years old in good health and CMV-seronegative. The CDR3 spells CASSLGSSGDVGDTQYF. CDR3 in DNA: TGTGCCAGCAGCTTAGGATCTAGCGGGGACGTAGGAGATACGCAGTATTTT.